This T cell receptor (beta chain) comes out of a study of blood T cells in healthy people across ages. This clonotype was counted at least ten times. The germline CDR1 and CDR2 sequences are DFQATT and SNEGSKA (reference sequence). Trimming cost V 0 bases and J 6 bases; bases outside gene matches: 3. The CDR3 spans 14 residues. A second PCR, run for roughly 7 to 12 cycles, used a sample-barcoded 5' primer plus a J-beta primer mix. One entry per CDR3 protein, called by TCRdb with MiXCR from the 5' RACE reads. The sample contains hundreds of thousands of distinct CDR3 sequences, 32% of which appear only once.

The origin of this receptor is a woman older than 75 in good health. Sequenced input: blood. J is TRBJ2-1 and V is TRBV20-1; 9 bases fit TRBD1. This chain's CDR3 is CSAREGGQGNEQFF. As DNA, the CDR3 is TGCAGTGCTAGAGAGGGGGGACAGGGCAATGAGCAGTTCTTC.